A selection of T cell receptor beta chains follows, all from one sample in a study of T-cell reconstitution after alpha-beta-depleted transplantation in children. TCRdb used MiXCR to reprocess the PCR reads, holding one entry per CDR3 protein. The sample contains just under 350,000 distinct CDR3 sequences, 15% to 20% of which appear only once. This specimen consisted of PBMCs, mostly from graft donor cells, obtained 360 days after TCRalphabeta/CD19-depleted stem cell transplant. These receptors all stem from a male patient aged 2-15 years who had a stem cell transplant for acute lymphoblastic leukemia, so the T cells may come from the graft donor. CDR3s include the opening cysteine and the closing phenylalanine or tryptophan. D genes are given only for firm matches. Clone size appears in some rows only: once, few, many, or a class for an expanded clone.

clone_size,v_call,d_call,j_call,cdr3_aa,cdr3_nt
few,TRBV28,TRBD2,TRBJ2-1,CASSMGGRKWVDYNEQFF,TGTGCCAGCAGCATGGGCGGGAGGAAGTGGGTCGACTACAATGAGCAGTTCTTC
few,TRBV6-2/TRBV6-3,.,TRBJ2-5,CASSPATRGETQYF,TGTGCCAGCAGTCCAGCGACTAGGGGGGAGACCCAGTACTTC
many,TRBV20-1,.,TRBJ1-5,CSAYRGAGNQPQHF,TGCAGTGCTTACCGGGGGGCAGGCAATCAGCCCCAGCATTTT
.,TRBV4-1,TRBD1,TRBJ1-4,CASSQGYRGRGNEKLFF,TGCGCCAGCAGCCAAGGGTACAGGGGTAGAGGTAATGAAAAACTGTTTTTT
.,TRBV6-2/TRBV6-3,TRBD1,TRBJ2-7,CASSSKGTGGNSYEQYF,TGTGCCAGCAGCTCGAAGGGGACAGGAGGTAATTCCTACGAGCAGTACTTC
.,TRBV30,.,TRBJ2-3,CAWSARLSDTQYF,TGTGCCTGGAGTGCCCGACTCTCAGATACGCAGTATTTT
.,TRBV14,TRBD2,TRBJ2-5,CASSPSGLHKETQYF,TGTGCCAGCAGCCCTTCGGGACTACATAAAGAGACCCAGTACTTC
few,TRBV20-1,.,TRBJ2-5,CSASFPSTQYF,TGCAGTGCTAGTTTCCCCTCGACCCAGTACTTC
few,TRBV29-1,.,TRBJ2-7,CSVGTSYEQYF,TGCAGCGTCGGGACCTCCTACGAGCAGTACTTC
few,TRBV12-5,.,TRBJ2-2,CASGLQGFGELFF,TGTGCTAGTGGTTTGCAGGGGTTCGGGGAGCTGTTTTTT
.,TRBV2,TRBD1,TRBJ1-1,CASSEDSPGQGTNTEAFF,TGTGCCAGCAGTGAAGATTCTCCGGGACAGGGGACGAACACTGAAGCTTTCTTT
few,TRBV7-3,TRBD2,TRBJ2-1,CASSLTGGSGRAGEQFF,TGTGCCAGCAGCTTAACAGGTGGTAGCGGGAGGGCAGGGGAGCAGTTCTTC
.,TRBV30,.,TRBJ2-3,CAWSVRGGYTDTQYF,TGTGCCTGGAGTGTCAGGGGGGGCTACACAGATACGCAGTATTTT
.,TRBV29-1,TRBD2,TRBJ2-7,CSVKPLLAGAYEQYF,TGCAGCGTTAAACCTCTGCTAGCGGGCGCCTACGAGCAGTACTTC
.,TRBV7-6,.,TRBJ2-1,CASSLLALSYNEQFF,TGTGCCAGCAGCTTACTAGCGCTCTCCTACAATGAGCAGTTCTTC
many,TRBV5-6,TRBD1,TRBJ2-3,CASSLEDWDRPTDTQYF,TGTGCCAGCAGCTTGGAAGATTGGGACAGGCCCACAGATACGCAGTATTTT
once,TRBV7-3,.,TRBJ2-3,CASSLDAGTDTQYF,TGTGCCAGCAGCTTAGACGCCGGCACAGATACGCAGTATTTT
.,TRBV6-4,.,TRBJ1-1,CASSALKGVTEAFF,TGTGCCAGCAGTGCCTTAAAGGGGGTAACTGAAGCTTTCTTT
.,TRBV27,.,TRBJ2-3,CASSLIPTRGTDTQYF,TGTGCCAGCAGTTTAATCCCCACCCGCGGCACAGATACGCAGTATTTT
few,TRBV4-3,.,TRBJ2-5,CASSPSGLLQETQYF,TGCGCCAGCAGCCCCTCAGGACTTCTCCAAGAGACCCAGTACTTC
.,TRBV9,TRBD2,TRBJ2-1,CASSVGGLAVYNEQFF,TGTGCCAGCAGCGTAGGGGGACTAGCGGTTTACAATGAGCAGTTCTTC
.,TRBV20-1,.,TRBJ2-1,CSAGPLYNEQFF,TGCAGTGCCGGACCCCTATACAATGAGCAGTTCTTC
many,TRBV6-6,.,TRBJ2-3,CASSRGWADTQYF,TGTGCCAGCAGTCGGGGTTGGGCAGATACGCAGTATTTT
.,TRBV20-1,TRBD2,TRBJ2-1,CSARDPSGGNEQFF,TGCAGTGCTAGAGATCCTAGCGGGGGCAATGAGCAGTTCTTC
many,TRBV7-6,.,TRBJ2-1,CASSLTGHSYNEQFF,TGTGCCAGCAGCTTAACTGGGCACTCCTACAATGAGCAGTTCTTC
.,TRBV19,.,TRBJ1-5,CACARSSNQPQHF,TGTGCCTGTGCCCGTAGCAGCAATCAGCCCCAGCATTTT
few,TRBV29-1,.,TRBJ1-2,CSVESQWGYTF,TGCAGCGTTGAATCCCAGTGGGGCTACACCTTC
many,TRBV11-3,.,TRBJ2-3,CASSLMSTDTQYF,TGTGCCAGCAGCTTAATGAGCACAGATACGCAGTATTTT
many,TRBV5-1,.,TRBJ2-3,CASSFSKSTDTQYF,TGCGCCAGCAGCTTCAGTAAGTCCACAGATACGCAGTATTTT
few,TRBV7-9,.,TRBJ1-2,CASSLDRADYGYTF,TGTGCCAGCAGCTTAGACAGGGCAGACTATGGCTACACCTTC
.,TRBV20-1,.,TRBJ2-4,CSARPVRPAKNIQYF,TGCAGTGCCCGGCCAGTCAGGCCAGCCAAAAACATTCAGTACTTC
few,TRBV7-2,.,TRBJ2-1,CASSSTGLGEQFF,TGTGCCAGCAGCTCTACAGGGTTAGGGGAGCAGTTCTTC
.,TRBV6-5,TRBD1,TRBJ2-5,CASSYSGQGRAQYF,TGTGCCAGCAGTTACTCGGGACAGGGGCGGGCCCAGTACTTC
few,TRBV12-3/TRBV12-4,TRBD1,TRBJ2-1,CASSLRTGHNEQFF,TGTGCCAGCAGTTTAAGGACAGGCCACAATGAGCAGTTCTTC
many,TRBV7-6,.,TRBJ1-1,CASSSGHRMNTEAFF,TGTGCCAGCAGCTCGGGACATCGGATGAACACTGAAGCTTTCTTT
many,TRBV28,.,TRBJ1-5,CASSPSSGSQHF,TGTGCCAGCAGTCCCTCCTCCGGATCCCAGCATTTT
many,TRBV29-1,TRBD2,TRBJ2-3,CSVYRRLSGGATDTQYF,TGCAGCGTTTATCGGCGTCTTAGCGGGGGGGCCACAGATACGCAGTATTTT
.,TRBV20-1,TRBD1,TRBJ1-5,CSARRQGNNQPQHF,TGCAGTGCTAGACGACAGGGGAATAATCAGCCCCAGCATTTT
many,TRBV12-3/TRBV12-4,.,TRBJ1-6,CASSLSGANSPLHF,TGTGCCAGCAGTTTGTCGGGTGCGAATTCACCCCTCCACTTT
few,TRBV9,TRBD2,TRBJ2-3,CASSRAGGTDTQYF,TGTGCCAGCAGCAGGGCGGGGGGTACAGATACGCAGTATTTT
.,TRBV30,TRBD2,TRBJ2-2,CAWSPGLAPTGELFF,TGTGCCTGGAGTCCGGGACTAGCGCCAACCGGGGAGCTGTTTTTT
.,TRBV12-3/TRBV12-4,.,TRBJ1-1,CASSFGRVAFF,TGTGCCAGCAGTTTCGGCCGAGTGGCTTTCTTT
few,TRBV7-3,.,TRBJ1-5,CASSLEGILSNQPQHF,TGTGCCAGCAGCTTAGAGGGGATCCTTAGCAATCAGCCCCAGCATTTT
few,TRBV7-2,TRBD1,TRBJ1-2,CASSSRMPGQGSGYTF,TGTGCCAGCAGCTCCCGAATGCCGGGACAGGGGTCTGGCTACACCTTC
.,TRBV11-2,.,TRBJ2-3,CASSPAGNTDTQYF,TGTGCCAGCAGCCCTGCAGGAAACACAGATACGCAGTATTTT
.,TRBV29-1,.,TRBJ2-7,CSVEGGRTYEQYF,TGCAGCGTTGAAGGGGGACGAACCTACGAGCAGTACTTC
few,TRBV10-3,.,TRBJ1-1,CAISGNGARGTEAFF,TGTGCCATCAGTGGAAATGGGGCCAGGGGCACTGAAGCTTTCTTT
.,TRBV12-3/TRBV12-4,.,TRBJ2-1,CASSLASFHEQFF,TGTGCCAGCAGTTTAGCTAGTTTCCATGAGCAGTTCTTC
.,TRBV6-5,.,TRBJ2-1,CASSYSPSLNEQFF,TGTGCCAGCAGTTACAGTCCTAGTCTTAATGAGCAGTTCTTC
.,TRBV4-1,.,TRBJ2-1,CASSQVSRRAYNEQFF,TGCGCCAGCAGCCAAGTCAGCCGCCGTGCCTACAATGAGCAGTTCTTC